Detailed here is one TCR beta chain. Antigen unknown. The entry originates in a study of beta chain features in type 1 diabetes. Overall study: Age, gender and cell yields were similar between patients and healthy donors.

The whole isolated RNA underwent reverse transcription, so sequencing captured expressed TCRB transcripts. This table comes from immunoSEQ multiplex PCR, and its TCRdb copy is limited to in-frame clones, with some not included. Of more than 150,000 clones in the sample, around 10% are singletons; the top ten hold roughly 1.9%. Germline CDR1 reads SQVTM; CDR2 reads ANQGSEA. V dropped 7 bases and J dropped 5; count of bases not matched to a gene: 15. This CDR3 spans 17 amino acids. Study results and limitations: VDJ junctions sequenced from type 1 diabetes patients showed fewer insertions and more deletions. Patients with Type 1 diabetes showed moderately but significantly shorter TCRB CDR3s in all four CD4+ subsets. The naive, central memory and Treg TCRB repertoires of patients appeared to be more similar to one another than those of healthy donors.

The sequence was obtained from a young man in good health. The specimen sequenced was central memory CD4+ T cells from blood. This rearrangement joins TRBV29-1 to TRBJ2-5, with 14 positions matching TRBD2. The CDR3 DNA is TGCAGCGGTGCCGGGACTAGCGGGGGACTTTTCCAGGAGACCCAGTACTTC. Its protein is CSGAGTSGGLFQETQYF.